The clone carrying this T cell receptor beta chain was counted only a few times. Its antigen is not known. CDR1 is MNHEY, CDR2 SMNVEV, per germline (reference sequence). The CDR3 length is 12 residues. Trimming took off 6 bases at V and 6 bases at J, with 12 bases between the two ends. This sample is part of a study of blood T cells in healthy people across ages. Findings and caveats of the study: Calculation of diversity from one million T cells yielded estimates considered to be underestimates.

PCR was performed a second time for roughly 7 to 11 cycles using a sample-barcoded 5' primer and a J-beta primer mix. A 12-random-nucleotide template-switch adaptor tagged each cDNA molecule. TCRdb fed the 5' RACE reads into MiXCR, producing one record per CDR3 protein. This sample has 1.5 million to 2 million distinct CDR3 sequences, with around 36% found just once. Whenever a sample was processed, at least 6 million PBMCs were isolated. The extraction recovered at least 6 micrograms of total RNA per sample. The sample consisted of blood. V gene TRBV27 combines with J gene TRBJ2-7, with no clear D. This TCR derives from a woman aged 25 to 39 in good health. Here the CDR3 reads CASSSPRREQYF. The CDR3 nucleotides are TGTGCCAGCAGCTCCCCCCGGCGCGAGCAGTACTTC.